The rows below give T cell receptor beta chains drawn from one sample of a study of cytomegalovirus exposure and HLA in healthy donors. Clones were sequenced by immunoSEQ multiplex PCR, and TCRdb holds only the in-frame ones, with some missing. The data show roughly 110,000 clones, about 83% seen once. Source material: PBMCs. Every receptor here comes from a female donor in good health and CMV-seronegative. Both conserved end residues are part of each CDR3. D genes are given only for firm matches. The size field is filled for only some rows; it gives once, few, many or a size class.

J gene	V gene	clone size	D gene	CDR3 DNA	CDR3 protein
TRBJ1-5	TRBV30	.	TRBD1	TGTGCCTGGAGCGTCGGGGAAGCAGGGGGGTTGGATCAGCCCCAGCATTTT	CAWSVGEAGGLDQPQHF
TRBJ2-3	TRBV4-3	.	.	TGCGCCAGCAGCCAAGATTTCGTCAGGGCAGATACGCAGTATTTT	CASSQDFVRADTQYF
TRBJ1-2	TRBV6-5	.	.	TGTGCCAGCAGTATCTCAGGGGCAGCTTACTATGGCTACACCTTC	CASSISGAAYYGYTF
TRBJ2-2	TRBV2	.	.	TGTGCCAGCAGTGATACATCCGGGGATAGGCTGTTTTTT	CASSDTSGDRLFF
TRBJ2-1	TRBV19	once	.	TGTGCCAGTAGTGGGGATCCGGGGGGCCCCTACAATGAGCAGTTCTTC	CASSGDPGGPYNEQFF
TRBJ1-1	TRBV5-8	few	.	TGTGCCAGCAGCTCCCGGTCCGTTGAAGCTTTCTTT	CASSSRSVEAFF
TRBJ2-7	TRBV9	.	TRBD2	TGTGCCAGCAGCGTAAAAGCGGGGGGTGAGCAGTACTTC	CASSVKAGGEQYF
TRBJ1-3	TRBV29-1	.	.	TGCAGCGTTGAGGGCAGAGGAAACACCATATATTTT	CSVEGRGNTIYF
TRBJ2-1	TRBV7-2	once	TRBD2	TGTGCCAGCAGCCGACTAGCAGGGTCCTACAATGAGCAGTTCTTC	CASSRLAGSYNEQFF
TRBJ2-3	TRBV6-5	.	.	TGTGCCAGCAGCGATACTAGCACAGATACGCAGTATTTT	CASSDTSTDTQYF
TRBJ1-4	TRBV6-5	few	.	TGTGCCAGCAGAGACCCGGGACTCGAAAAACTGTTTTTT	CASRDPGLEKLFF